This T cell receptor beta chain was observed in a study of CD8 T cells in Susac syndrome. This CDR3 is built from 12 residues. The ends lost 5 bases at V and 5 bases at J; junction bases unmatched: 6. CDR1 SQVTM and CDR2 ANQGSEA come from the germline V gene. Sequencing of TCR beta drew on CD8+ and CD4+ T cells from blood. Negative isolation was used for CD8+ and CD4+ T cells, and FACS enrichment was applied to TEMRA cells. Random hexamers were used to reverse transcribe an amount of roughly 0.45 to 1 ug RNA. immunoSEQ multiplex PCR amplified TCR beta CDR3 across 54 Vbeta, 13 Jbeta. TCRdb analysed the immunoSEQ multiplex PCR reads with MiXCR anew, one entry per CDR3 protein. The sample records 250,000 to 300,000 distinct CDR3 sequences, about 89% being singletons.

The source material was CD8+ T cells from PBMCs. This chain connects TRBV29-1 to TRBJ2-7, with 7 bases that match TRBD2. The origin of this receptor is a human donor with multiple sclerosis. The CDR3 nucleotides are TGCAGCGTTCCCAGCGGGATGAACGAGCAGTACTTC. Translation: CSVPSGMNEQYF.